These 22 T cell receptor beta chains originate from one sample sequenced in a study of beta chain features in type 1 diabetes. The isolated RNA, all of it, was reverse transcribed, so expressed TCRB transcripts were what got sequenced. Sequencing was performed with immunoSEQ multiplex PCR; in TCRdb, only in-frame clones are kept and a portion is missing. Of about 330,000 clones in the sample, about 10% were seen once. The sample taken for sequencing was naive CD4+ T cells from blood. The receptors were gathered from a woman aged 30 to 39 in good health.

This clone was recorded a few times. J is TRBJ2-7 and V is TRBV7-2, with 7 bases that match TRBD2. The trim removed 6 bases at V and 1 base at J, leaving 6 bases unmatched. The CDR3 spans 14 residues. Germline loops: CDR1 SGHTA, CDR2 FQGNSA. The DNA of the CDR3 is TGTGCCAGCAGGTCCTTAGCGGGTTCCTACGAGCAGTACTTC. The encoded protein is CASRSLAGSYEQYF.

A few counts support this clone. This sequence joins TRBV30 and TRBJ2-7, with D tentatively TRBD1 (5 bases). V shed 3 bases and J shed 2 bases, with 11 bases lying between them. CDR3 length: 13 amino acids. The germline CDR1 and CDR2 sequences are GTSNPN and SVGIG (reference sequence). The CDR3 loop is CAWSVQGTYEQYF. DNA for the CDR3: TGTGCCTGGAGCGTCCAGGGAACCTACGAGCAGTACTTC.

CDR3 sequence (DNA): TGTGCCAGCAGCTCTCACGAGGGCTACAATGAGCAGTTCTTC. Translated, it gives CASSSHEGYNEQFF. This chain links TRBV7-2 with TRBJ2-1; a weak D match, TRBD2 (5 bases). The CDR3 is made up of 14 amino acids. Germline V gene data show CDR1 as SGHTA and CDR2 as FQGNSA. The ends were cut back, 4 bases at V and 3 bases at J, with 10 bases in the middle. Full variable domain (rest looked up from reference TRBV7-2 and TRBJ2-1): GAGVSQSPSNKVTEKGKDVELRCDPISGHTALYWYRQSLGQGLEFLIYFQGNSAPDKSGLPSDRFSAERTGGSVSTLTIQRTQQEDSAVYLCASSSHEGYNEQFFGPGTRLTVL.

V and J are TRBV7-9 and TRBJ2-2; possibly TRBD2 for D (5 bases). V was cut by 3 bases and J by 5 bases, with 7 bases left in between. Per germline, CDR1 SEHNR and CDR2 FQNEAQ (reference sequence). The CDR3 has 13 amino acids. As DNA, the CDR3 is TGTGCCAGCAGCTTGTCGGGAACCGGGGAGCTGTTTTTT. Translating it yields CASSLSGTGELFF.

The chain has TRBV7-9 and TRBJ1-1, with a tentative D call TRBD1 (5 bases). Per germline, CDR1 SEHNR and CDR2 FQNEAQ (reference sequence). CDR3 length: 13 residues. V lost 2 bases to trimming and J lost 5 bases, with 9 bases between them. The DNA for the CDR3 is TGTGCCAGCAGCTTACCACGGGGGACTGAAGCTTTCTTT. Residues: CASSLPRGTEAFF. Variable domain in full (rest from reference TRBV7-9 and TRBJ1-1): DTGVSQNPRHKITKRGQNVTFRCDPISEHNRLYWYRQTLGQGPEFLTYFQNEAQLEKSRLLSDRFSAERPKGSFSTLEIQRTEQGDSAMYLCASSLPRGTEAFFGQGTRLTVV.

The V gene is TRBV18, the J gene TRBJ1-2; D not resolved. The CDR3 extends over 10 amino acids. V lost 3 bases and J lost 7, with 3 bases in between. Germline CDR1 and CDR2: KGHSH and LQKENI. CDR3 in amino acids: CASSPSGYTF. The CDR3 nucleotides are TGTGCCAGCTCACCTAGTGGCTACACCTTC.

This rearrangement joins TRBV30 to TRBJ2-7; 9 bases line up with TRBD1. This CDR3 comprises 16 residues. Trimming cost V 3 bases and J 6 bases; bases outside gene matches: 15. Germline V gene sequence: CDR1 GTSNPN, CDR2 SVGIG (reference sequence). The CDR3 DNA is TGTGCCTGGAGCGTCTTCGCCGGGACAGGGTTGGGCGAGCAGTACTTC. Its translation: CAWSVFAGTGLGEQYF.

The J gene is TRBJ2-2, the V gene TRBV4-2; TRBD1 is a possible D gene (6 bases). The CDR3 runs 16 residues. In germline, CDR1 is LGHNA, CDR2 YNFKEQ. With 0 bases removed from V and 2 bases from J, the gap between germline ends came to 10 bases. The CDR3 reads CASSQDGGTNTGELFF. The DNA of the CDR3 is TGTGCCAGCAGCCAAGATGGGGGCACTAACACCGGGGAGCTGTTTTTT.

The chain combines TRBV11-1 with TRBJ2-7; TRBD2 aligns across 14 bases. The junction had 1 base not matched to a gene; V was cut back by 4 bases and J by 2 bases. The length of the CDR3 is 15 residues. The germline gives CDR1 SGHAT, CDR2 FQDESV (reference sequence). The CDR3 reads CASSSGLAGAYEQYF. DNA for the CDR3: TGTGCCAGCAGCTCGGGACTAGCGGGGGCCTACGAGCAGTACTTC.

This chain joins TRBV18 and TRBJ2-1; D unclear. The CDR3 consists of 15 residues. V dropped 1 base and J dropped 4 bases, with 11 bases sitting between them. Germline V lookup: CDR1 KGHSH, CDR2 LQKENI. CDR3 in amino acids: CASSPRAAEYNEQFF. In DNA, the CDR3 is TGTGCCAGCTCACCACGGGCCGCTGAGTACAATGAGCAGTTCTTC.

This chain uses TRBV30 with TRBJ1-3; D may be TRBD1 (5 bases). Germline lookup yields CDR1 GTSNPN and CDR2 SVGIG (reference sequence). The CDR3 consists of 17 residues. The ends were cut back, 1 base at V and 8 bases at J, with 24 bases in the middle. CDR3 loop: CAWSEVETLVGAYTIYF. CDR3 in DNA: TGTGCCTGGAGTGAGGTTGAAACTTTGGTAGGGGCGTACACCATATATTTT. Drawing the rest from reference TRBV30 and TRBJ1-3, the complete variable domain is SQTIHQWPATLVQPVGSPLSLECTVEGTSNPNLYWYRQAAGRGLQLLFYSVGIGQISSEVPQNLSASRPQDRQFILSSKKLLLSDSGFYLCAWSEVETLVGAYTIYFGEGSWLTVV.

There are a few counts of this clone. The rearrangement links TRBV27 to TRBJ2-3; 11 nucleotides agree with TRBD2. Germline values: CDR1 MNHEY, CDR2 SMNVEV (reference sequence). Trimming took 4 bases from V and 5 from J; bases not matched to a gene: 5. The CDR3 sequence is 15 residues long. CDR3 region: CASSSPTSGRDTQYF. DNA for the CDR3: TGTGCCAGCAGTTCTCCAACTAGCGGGAGAGATACGCAGTATTTT.

This chain uses TRBV29-1 with TRBJ1-1; D is perhaps TRBD1 (5 bases). The CDR3 consists of 12 residues. Trimming left V 7 bases short and J 10 bases short, with 19 bases between. The germline V gene encodes CDR1 SQVTM and CDR2 ANQGSEA. The CDR3 protein is CSAIQGGDVAFF. In nucleotides, the CDR3 is TGCAGCGCCATCCAGGGCGGCGACGTAGCTTTCTTT.

In its sample, this clone was seen a few times. This chain joins TRBV29-1 and TRBJ2-7, with 10 bases lining up with TRBD1. The CDR3 consists of 15 residues. CDR1 and CDR2 (germline): SQVTM, ANQGSEA. Losses at the gene ends were 7 bases for V and 4 bases for J; bases not matched to a gene: 13. The CDR3 bases are TGCAGCGCGGGACGACCGGGACAGGGGTTTTACGAGCAGTACTTC. Protein sequence: CSAGRPGQGFYEQYF.

The chain recombines TRBV29-1 with TRBJ1-3; no clear D. CDR3 length equals 13 residues. CDR1 SQVTM and CDR2 ANQGSEA come from the germline V gene. V was trimmed by 3 bases and J by 4 bases, leaving 10 bases between them. The DNA of the CDR3 is TGCAGCGTTGATGAGGCTGGAGGAAACACCATATATTTT. It codes for CSVDEAGGNTIYF.

This chain connects TRBV9 to TRBJ1-1; no definite D call. The CDR3 has 16 amino acids. Germline assignment: CDR1 SGDLS and CDR2 YYNGEE. The V gene lost 2 bases and the J gene lost 3 bases, with 17 bases spanning the gap. CDR3 loop: CASSVNSRARYTEAFF. The CDR3 coding sequence is TGTGCCAGCAGCGTTAACTCGAGGGCAAGGTACACTGAAGCTTTCTTT.

V is TRBV29-1 and J is TRBJ2-1; D is ambiguous. This CDR3 is 12 amino acids long. Deletions cut 5 bases from V and 6 bases from J, with 11 bases between. Germline CDR1 and CDR2: SQVTM and ANQGSEA. CDR3 DNA: TGCAGCGTTTTTTCGTGGAGCAATGAGCAGTTCTTC. Translating gives CSVFSWSNEQFF.

The gene calls are TRBV27 and TRBJ2-2, with D possibly matching TRBD2 (5 bases). The CDR3 runs 15 residues. The germline CDR1 and CDR2 sequences are MNHEY and SMNVEV (reference sequence). V was clipped by 2 bases and J by 5 bases, with 12 bases between them. The DNA for the CDR3 is TGTGCCAGCAGTTTAGGGTGGGGAGAGACCGGGGAGCTGTTTTTT. Encoded protein: CASSLGWGETGELFF.

The chain recombines TRBV12-5 with TRBJ1-2; 8 bases are a match to TRBD1. V dropped 1 base and J dropped 3; count of bases not matched to a gene: 4. Per the germline V gene, CDR1 is LGHNT and CDR2 is FRNRAP. The CDR3 has 15 amino acids. The CDR3 loop is CASGLGQGTYYGYTF. CDR3 sequence (DNA): TGTGCTAGTGGTTTGGGACAGGGGACCTACTATGGCTACACCTTC.

The chain uses TRBV25-1 and TRBJ1-5; D remains unclear. Trimming removed 4 bases at V and 1 base at J, with 8 bases between. The CDR3 loop spans 14 amino acids. The V gene's germline CDR1 is MGHDK and CDR2 SYGVNS. The CDR3 DNA follows: TGTGCCAGCAGTGCCTCGGGGAGCAATCAGCCCCAGCATTTT. This gives the protein CASSASGSNQPQHF.

The chain links TRBV7-2 to TRBJ2-7, with D unclear. This CDR3 comprises 12 residues. V was trimmed by 4 bases and J by 4 bases, leaving 8 bases between them. CDR1 and CDR2 (germline): SGHTA, FQGNSA. The CDR3: CASSSAGYEQYF. As DNA, the CDR3 is TGTGCCAGCAGCTCCGCCGGTTACGAGCAGTACTTC.

The gene calls are TRBV29-1 and TRBJ1-2; D gene ambiguous. Germline CDR1 is SQVTM and CDR2 is ANQGSEA. The length of the CDR3 is 12 residues. V shed 0 bases and J shed 4 bases, with 6 bases lying between them. The CDR3 reads CSVEDLSYGYTF. The CDR3, as DNA: TGCAGCGTTGAAGATCTCAGCTATGGCTACACCTTC.